The 22 T cell receptor beta chains below come from one sample, sequenced in a study of T cell changes during pregnancy in multiple sclerosis. TCRdb's copy holds only in-frame clones and misses some; the assay was immunoSEQ multiplex PCR. The profile covers 85,000 to 100,000 clones, with 85% to 95% appearing a single time and 2.6% taken by the ten largest. Source: peripheral blood, taken in the first trimester of pregnancy. These receptor sequences come from a female donor with multiple sclerosis, enrolled in a pregnancy study.

The chain is built from TRBV29-1 and TRBJ1-2; D is ambiguous. V dropped 0 bases and J dropped 8 bases, with 16 bases sitting between them. Germline V lookup: CDR1 SQVTM, CDR2 ANQGSEA. The CDR3 covers 14 residues. CDR3: CSVEDRKEANGYTF. The CDR3 nucleotides are TGCAGCGTTGAAGATCGGAAGGAGGCCAACGGCTACACCTTC.

The chain uses TRBV19 and TRBJ2-3, with a tentative D call TRBD2 (5 bases). This CDR3 has 12 amino acids. Trimming removed 7 bases from V and 6 bases from J, with 11 bases in between. From germline, CDR1 is LNHDA and CDR2 SQIVND (reference sequence). In nucleotides, the CDR3 is TGTGCCAGTAAATCGGGGTTGGATACGCAGTATTTT. Amino acid sequence: CASKSGLDTQYF.

The gene calls are TRBV27 and TRBJ2-5; 10 bases match TRBD2. This CDR3 has 14 residues. Looked up from germline, CDR1 is MNHEY and CDR2 is SMNVEV (reference sequence). V was pared by 7 bases and J by 5 bases, with 7 bases of the junction left unmatched. The CDR3 here is CASTPLAGVETQYF. The CDR3, as DNA: TGTGCCAGCACCCCCCTAGCGGGAGTTGAGACCCAGTACTTC.

The chain is built from TRBV7-9 and TRBJ2-7; a possible D gene is TRBD1 (5 bases). The CDR3 is 15 amino acids. The ends were cut back, 0 bases at V and 3 bases at J, with 12 bases in the middle. From germline, CDR1 is SEHNR and CDR2 FQNEAQ (reference sequence). The CDR3 DNA reads TGTGCCAGCAGCTTAGCACTGGGGCAGTACTACGAGCAGTACTTC. Encoded protein: CASSLALGQYYEQYF. The entire variable domain, with the rest obtained from reference TRBV7-9 and TRBJ2-7, is as follows: DTGVSQNPRHKITKRGQNVTFRCDPISEHNRLYWYRQTLGQGPEFLTYFQNEAQLEKSRLLSDRFSAERPKGSFSTLEIQRTEQGDSAMYLCASSLALGQYYEQYFGPGTRLTVT.

V usage is TRBV11-2 and J usage is TRBJ1-2; D is perhaps TRBD1 (5 bases). The ends were cut back, 1 base at V and 0 bases at J, with 21 bases in the middle. The CDR3 has 19 residues. From germline, CDR1 is SGHAT and CDR2 FQNNGV. The DNA of the CDR3 is TGTGCCAGCAGCTTAGGAGGCGGGGCAGCCCATTTAGCTAACTATGGCTACACCTTC. Encoded protein: CASSLGGGAAHLANYGYTF. Full variable domain (outside the CDR3, taken from reference TRBV11-2 and TRBJ1-2): EAGVAQSPRYKIIEKRQSVAFWCNPISGHATLYWYQQILGQGPKLLIQFQNNGVVDDSQLPKDRFSAERLKGVDSTLKIQPAKLEDSAVYLCASSLGGGAAHLANYGYTFGSGTRLTVV.

This chain connects TRBV15 to TRBJ2-1; D is unclear. The CDR3 is 12 amino acids. Germline V gene sequence: CDR1 LNHNV, CDR2 YYDKDF (reference sequence). The V end was cut by 3 bases, the J end by 10 bases, with 10 bases between. CDR3 loop: CATSSGDKEQFF. CDR3 nucleotides: TGTGCCACCAGCAGCGGTGATAAGGAGCAGTTCTTC.

The chain uses TRBV19 and TRBJ1-2; TRBD1 agrees at 9 bases. The CDR3 has 13 residues. Trimming took 3 bases from V and 10 from J; bases not matched to a gene: 6. The germline gives CDR1 LNHDA, CDR2 SQIVND (reference sequence). CDR3 region: CASSIGQGRDYTF. In DNA, the CDR3 is TGTGCCAGTAGTATCGGACAGGGGAGAGACTACACCTTC. Drawing the rest from reference TRBV19 and TRBJ1-2, the complete variable domain is DGGITQSPKYLFRKEGQNVTLSCEQNLNHDAMYWYRQDPGQGLRLIYYSQIVNDFQKGDIAEGYSVSREKKESFPLTVTSAQKNPTAFYLCASSIGQGRDYTFGSGTRLTVV.

The rearrangement joins TRBV5-1 to TRBJ2-1; D may be TRBD1 (7 bases). The ends were cut back, 4 bases at V and 5 bases at J, with 16 bases in the middle. Looked up from germline, CDR1 is SGHRS and CDR2 is YFSETQ. This CDR3 comprises 15 residues. The CDR3 loop reads CASSRGTVYDNEQFF. The CDR3 nucleotides read TGCGCCAGCAGCCGCGGGACAGTGTACGACAATGAGCAGTTCTTC.

This rearrangement joins TRBV29-1 to TRBJ2-4, with D hard to call. CDR1 SQVTM and CDR2 ANQGSEA come from the germline V gene. The CDR3 extends over 15 amino acids. Trimming removed 3 bases at V and 0 bases at J, with 12 bases between. CDR3 DNA sequence: TGCAGCGTTGAGGATAGAGCGCTAGCCAAAAACATTCAGTACTTC. It codes for CSVEDRALAKNIQYF. Combining the CDR3 with reference TRBV29-1 and TRBJ2-4 gives the whole variable domain SAVISQKPSRDICQRGTSLTIQCQVDSQVTMMFWYRQQPGQSLTLIATANQGSEATYESGFVIDKFPISRPNLTFSTLTVSNMSPEDSSIYLCSVEDRALAKNIQYFGAGTRLSVL.

The chain couples TRBV4-2 to TRBJ1-2; D is unclear. This CDR3 spans 14 amino acids. Germline V gives CDR1 LGHNA, CDR2 YNFKEQ. V lost 1 base and J lost 7, with 13 bases in between. The CDR3 DNA reads TGTGCCAGCAGCCAAGCGGGGAGCGCCCCTGGCTACACCTTC. Translation gives CASSQAGSAPGYTF.

The rearrangement uses TRBV27 and TRBJ2-7; D might be TRBD1 (6 bases). V shed 3 bases and J shed 5 bases, with 20 bases lying between them. The CDR3 spans 16 residues. Germline CDR1 MNHEY, CDR2 SMNVEV (reference sequence). DNA for the CDR3: TGTGCCAGCAGTTTCACCCGGGACATCGGTCGGAACGAGCAGTACTTC. It specifies CASSFTRDIGRNEQYF.

This chain links TRBV28 with TRBJ2-7; D remains ambiguous. The V and J ends lost 7 bases and 6 bases respectively, with 19 bases between them. This CDR3 has 14 residues. Germline CDR1 and CDR2: MDHEN and SYDVKM. The CDR3 sequence: CASIYTVGIGEQYF. The DNA for the CDR3 is TGTGCCAGCATCTACACAGTAGGCATCGGCGAGCAGTACTTC.

The J gene is TRBJ2-1, the V gene TRBV19, with 11 bases fitting TRBD2. The CDR3 covers 15 residues. Germline V lookup: CDR1 LNHDA, CDR2 SQIVND (reference sequence). V was clipped by 5 bases and J by 5 bases; unmatched bases: 5. The CDR3 region has the DNA TGTGCCAGTAGTCTGTTAGCGGGAGGGCACAATGAGCAGTTCTTC. Translation gives CASSLLAGGHNEQFF.

The genes are TRBV7-9 and TRBJ2-7, with 7 nucleotides matching TRBD2. With V trimmed by 5 bases and J by 3 bases, 7 bases remained unmatched. The CDR3 runs 14 residues. Germline lookup yields CDR1 SEHNR and CDR2 FQNEAQ (reference sequence). Written as DNA, the CDR3 is TGTGCCAGCAGCCGACTAGCTGCGGGCTACGAGCAGTACTTC. Translated, it gives CASSRLAAGYEQYF.

The rearrangement links TRBV2 to TRBJ1-5, with D unclear. The CDR3 length is 13 residues. Germline CDR1 SNHLY, CDR2 FYNNEI. V lost 4 bases and J 0 bases, leaving 4 bases between the germline ends. CDR3 amino acids: CASSGSSNQPQHF. As DNA, the CDR3 is TGTGCCAGCAGTGGGAGTAGCAATCAGCCCCAGCATTTT.

J is TRBJ1-3 and V is TRBV7-8; 8 nucleotides agree with TRBD1. The ends lost 4 bases at V and 0 bases at J; junction bases unmatched: 5. The germline CDR1 and CDR2 sequences are SGHVS and FQNEAQ. CDR3 length: 16 residues. Here the CDR3 DNA reads TGTGCCAGCAGCTCCCGGGACAGGAACTCTGGAAACACCATATATTTT. Its translation: CASSSRDRNSGNTIYF. The full variable domain, rest sourced from reference TRBV7-8 and TRBJ1-3, is GAGVSQSPRYKVAKRGQDVALRCDPISGHVSLFWYQQALGQGPEFLTYFQNEAQLDKSGLPSDRFFAERPEGSVSTLKIQRTQQEDSAVYLCASSSRDRNSGNTIYFGEGSWLTVV.

This chain joins TRBV5-1 and TRBJ1-1, with TRBD1 as a possible D gene (6 bases). V lost 0 bases and J lost 10, with 16 bases in between. The CDR3 sequence is 14 residues long. CDR1 and CDR2 from the germline V gene are SGHRS and YFSETQ. The CDR3: CASSLEGYGGRAFF. The DNA of the CDR3 is TGCGCCAGCAGCTTGGAGGGTTACGGGGGGCGAGCTTTCTTT.

This sequence joins TRBV27 and TRBJ2-7; 11 bases map to TRBD1. This CDR3 is built from 14 residues. Trimming took 6 bases from V and 4 from J; bases not matched to a gene: 5. Germline-derived CDR1 and CDR2 are MNHEY and SMNVEV (reference sequence). CDR3 sequence: CASRVGTGGYEQYF. The CDR3 coding sequence is TGTGCCAGCAGAGTAGGGACAGGGGGATACGAGCAGTACTTC.

V usage is TRBV2 and J usage is TRBJ1-4; D not certain. This CDR3 is 12 amino acids long. Per the germline V gene, CDR1 is SNHLY and CDR2 is FYNNEI. V was shortened by 3 bases and J by 8 bases, with 7 bases between the two germline ends. The CDR3 sequence is CASSDKQEKLFF. DNA for the CDR3: TGTGCCAGCAGTGATAAACAGGAAAAACTGTTTTTT.

The V call is TRBV28, the J call TRBJ1-1; TRBD1 might be the D (6 bases). Germline V CDR1 and CDR2: MDHEN, SYDVKM. This CDR3 comprises 15 residues. CDR3 DNA sequence: TGTCGGACCGCCCCCGGCGGGGGGCAGGGCACTGAAGCTTTCTTT. As protein: CRTAPGGGQGTEAFF. Full variable domain (outside the CDR3, taken from reference TRBV28 and TRBJ1-1): DVKVTQSSRYLVKRTGEKVFLECVQDMDHENMFWYRQDPGLGLRLIYFSYDVKMKEKGDIPEGYSVSREKKERFSLILESASTNQTSMYLCRTAPGGGQGTEAFFGQGTRLTVV.

V is TRBV5-4 and J is TRBJ1-1; TRBD1 matches 9 bases. Germline V lookup: CDR1 SGHNT, CDR2 YYREEE (reference sequence). The CDR3 loop spans 16 amino acids. J gave up 0 bases and V 4 bases, and 7 bases lay outside the gene matches. The CDR3 spells CASSDTGGPVNTEAFF. The CDR3 coding sequence is TGTGCCAGCAGCGATACAGGGGGCCCCGTGAACACTGAAGCTTTCTTT. The variable domain in full, completed from reference TRBV5-4 and TRBJ1-1, reads ETGVTQSPTHLIKTRGQQVTLRCSSQSGHNTVSWYQQALGQGPQFIFQYYREEENGRGNFPPRFSGLQFPNYSSELNVNALELDDSALYLCASSDTGGPVNTEAFFGQGTRLTVV.

This chain connects TRBV5-5 to TRBJ1-2; D is unclear. Germline assignment: CDR1 SGHKS and CDR2 YYEKEE (reference sequence). With 1 base removed from V and 2 bases from J, the gap between germline ends came to 12 bases. The CDR3 is 15 residues long. The CDR3 region is CASSLITSLNYGYTF. CDR3 nucleotides: TGTGCCAGCAGCTTGATTACGAGTTTAAACTATGGCTACACCTTC.